These 32 T cell receptor beta chains share one sample of origin, sequenced in a study of blood T cell repertoires in COVID-19. Repertoires were generated with immunoSEQ multiplex PCR, while TCRdb's copy carries only in-frame clones and drops some. The repertoire holds about 200,000 clones, with about 82% as singletons. Input material: peripheral blood. The receptors come from a man in his sixties with COVID-19, enrolled during active disease.

This clone was recorded only once. The chain recombines TRBV10-3 with TRBJ2-2; TRBD1 agrees at 9 bases. Unmatched junction bases numbered 12, after V lost 5 bases and J lost 8 bases. The CDR3 is 16 amino acids. Germline V gene lookup returns CDR1 ENHRY and CDR2 SYGVKD. In nucleotides, the CDR3 is TGTGCCATCAGTCTCTCGGGACAGGGTCATCCGGGGGAGCTGTTTTTT. Its translation: CAISLSGQGHPGELFF.

This clone was found a few times. The genes are TRBV12-3 or TRBV12-4 and TRBJ1-1; TRBD1 matches at 7 bases. Trimming removed 5 bases from V and 11 bases from J; junction bases left unmatched: 5. The CDR3 is 11 amino acids. CDR3 coding DNA: TGTGCCAGCAGTGGCAGGGGGAGCGCTTTCTTT. Translated: CASSGRGSAFF.

The gene calls are TRBV19 and TRBJ1-5; a possible D gene is TRBD1 (6 bases). CDR1 is LNHDA, CDR2 SQIVND, per germline (reference sequence). CDR3 length: 14 amino acids. The germline V and J ends were trimmed by 5 bases and 4 bases, with 12 bases remaining between them. The DNA of the CDR3 is TGTGCCAGTAGTCAGGGGAGTGGTAATCAGCCCCAGCATTTT. Protein: CASSQGSGNQPQHF.

The rearrangement uses TRBV25-1 and TRBJ1-2; D not resolved. The CDR3 runs to 14 residues. The germline CDR1 and CDR2 sequences are MGHDK and SYGVNS. V gave up 10 bases and J gave up 2 bases, with 17 bases separating them. The CDR3 spells CATGLGHSNYGYTF. The CDR3, as DNA: TGTGCCACTGGACTTGGGCACTCGAACTATGGCTACACCTTC.

The gene calls are TRBV27 and TRBJ1-6; maybe TRBD1 (6 bases). The CDR3 runs to 17 residues. Trimming took off 0 bases at V and 7 bases at J, with 16 bases between the two ends. Germline V CDR1 and CDR2: MNHEY, SMNVEV (reference sequence). The CDR3 spells CASSLSRGGGRNSPLHF. CDR3 DNA sequence: TGTGCCAGCAGTTTATCCCGCGGGGGGGGCCGGAATTCACCCCTCCACTTT.

The V and J genes are TRBV6-4 and TRBJ1-5; no reliable D call. Trimming left V 5 bases short and J 0 bases short, with 20 bases between. The germline CDR1 and CDR2 sequences are MRHNA and SNTAGT. The CDR3 is made up of 18 amino acids. The CDR3 reads CASSNPLGLESSNQPQHF. The DNA for the CDR3 is TGTGCCAGCAGTAATCCCCTAGGACTGGAATCTAGCAATCAGCCCCAGCATTTT.

This clone was observed a few times. The chain combines TRBV2 with TRBJ2-1; D unclear. Trimming left V 8 bases short and J 15 bases short, with 26 bases between. The CDR3 is 14 amino acids. Germline values: CDR1 SNHLY, CDR2 FYNNEI. The CDR3 is CASVPAKSGHSTFF. CDR3 in DNA: TGTGCCAGCGTACCCGCTAAATCTGGGCATTCGACGTTCTTC.

This sequence joins TRBV9 and TRBJ2-5; TRBD2 aligns across 7 bases. The CDR3 consists of 15 residues. V was clipped by 0 bases and J by 4 bases; unmatched bases: 6. The V gene's germline CDR1 is SGDLS and CDR2 YYNGEE. Here the CDR3 DNA reads TGTGCCAGCAGCGTAGAGGGAGGGGCAGGAGAGACCCAGTACTTC. This sequence encodes CASSVEGGAGETQYF. Looking up the rest from reference TRBV9 and TRBJ2-5 gives the full variable domain: DSGVTQTPKHLITATGQRVTLRCSPRSGDLSVYWYQQSLDQGLQFLIQYYNGEERAKGNILERFSAQQFPDLHSELNLSSLELGDSALYFCASSVEGGAGETQYFGPGTRLLVL.

The chain carries TRBV15 and TRBJ1-5, with D tentatively TRBD1 (5 bases). CDR1 and CDR2 from the germline V gene are LNHNV and YYDKDF (reference sequence). V lost 1 base, J lost 2 bases, and 12 bases lay in between. The CDR3 has 16 amino acids. The chain's CDR3 is CATSRGGRVGNQPQHF. CDR3 DNA sequence: TGTGCCACCAGCAGAGGAGGCAGGGTGGGCAATCAGCCCCAGCATTTT.

This chain links TRBV9 with TRBJ2-1, with 7 positions matching TRBD1. This CDR3 contains 16 residues. Trimming removed 2 bases from V and 4 bases from J; junction bases left unmatched: 9. Germline V gene lookup returns CDR1 SGDLS and CDR2 YYNGEE. CDR3 sequence reads: CASSVQGTAKYNEQFF. The CDR3, as DNA: TGTGCCAGCAGCGTGCAGGGGACAGCGAAATACAATGAGCAGTTCTTC.

The genes are TRBV11-2 and TRBJ1-2; TRBD1 is a possible D gene (5 bases). Trimming took 0 bases from V and 4 from J, leaving 9 bases between them. This CDR3 has 14 residues. The germline V gene encodes CDR1 SGHAT and CDR2 FQNNGV. The chain's CDR3 is CASSLDPGSYGYTF. In DNA, the CDR3 is TGTGCCAGCAGCTTAGATCCAGGGTCCTATGGCTACACCTTC.

V gene TRBV18 combines with J gene TRBJ1-6; D uncertain. Trimming pared 3 bases from V and 10 bases from J, leaving 10 bases between. The CDR3 loop spans 13 amino acids. Germline V CDR1 and CDR2: KGHSH, LQKENI. CDR3: CASSPGLQSPLHF. DNA for the CDR3: TGTGCCAGCTCACCCGGGTTACAATCACCCCTCCACTTT. The full variable domain, completed using reference TRBV18 and TRBJ1-6, is NAGVMQNPRHLVRRRGQEARLRCSPMKGHSHVYWYRQLPEEGLKFMVYLQKENIIDESGMPKERFSAEFPKEGPSILRIQQVVRGDSAAYFCASSPGLQSPLHFGNGTRLTVT.

This chain connects TRBV28 to TRBJ1-2; D remains ambiguous. The germline CDR1 and CDR2 sequences are MDHEN and SYDVKM. This CDR3 comprises 14 residues. Trimming took off 5 bases at V and 4 bases at J, with 14 bases between the two ends. The CDR3 here is CASSVLSGVYGYTF. The CDR3 nucleotides are TGTGCCAGCAGTGTCCTCTCCGGGGTCTATGGCTACACCTTC.

This chain joins TRBV3-1 (or the pseudogene TRBV3-2) and TRBJ2-3; 7 nucleotides line up with TRBD2. V lost 2 bases to trimming and J lost 3 bases; unmatched junction nucleotides: 5. Looked up from germline, CDR1 is LGHDT and CDR2 is YNNKEL (reference sequence). CDR3 size: 15 residues. The CDR3 nucleotides are TGTGCCAGCAGCCAATTTGGGGAGGGAACAGATACGCAGTATTTT. The encoded protein is CASSQFGEGTDTQYF.

The table lists this clone with a count of one. The chain joins TRBV3-1 (or the pseudogene TRBV3-2) to TRBJ1-1; no definite D call. The germline V and J ends were trimmed by 9 bases and 9 bases, with 17 bases remaining between them. Germline V CDR1 and CDR2: LGHDT, YNNKEL (reference sequence). CDR3 size: 12 residues. CDR3 DNA sequence: TGTGCCAGTACTTCACCGGGAGCGAAAGCTTTCTTT. It translates to CASTSPGAKAFF.

The chain carries TRBV2 and TRBJ2-1, with 8 bases lining up with TRBD1. The V segment lost 10 bases and the J segment 8 bases; nucleotides outside the gene matches: 7. Germline CDR1 reads SNHLY; CDR2 reads FYNNEI. This CDR3 is 12 amino acids long. The CDR3 here is CATRQGMYEQFF. CDR3 DNA: TGTGCCACTAGACAGGGGATGTATGAGCAGTTCTTC.

This rearrangement joins TRBV11-2 to TRBJ2-7; a weak D match, TRBD1 (6 bases). With 3 bases removed from V and 4 bases from J, the gap between germline ends came to 22 bases. The germline gives CDR1 SGHAT, CDR2 FQNNGV. The CDR3 has 17 amino acids. CDR3 amino acids: CASSLSRQVLPPYEQYF. CDR3 DNA sequence: TGTGCCAGCAGCTTGTCCCGACAGGTCCTCCCGCCATACGAGCAGTACTTC.

The CDR3 loop reads CASSQDGRVRTEAFF. DNA of the CDR3: TGTGCCAGCAGCCAAGATGGGAGGGTTAGGACTGAAGCTTTCTTT. This chain links TRBV14 with TRBJ1-1; D uncertain. Trimming removed 0 bases at V and 5 bases at J, with 13 bases between. The CDR3 totals 15 residues. Per germline, CDR1 SGHDN and CDR2 FVKESK.

This clone has more than one count but fewer than ten. This chain links TRBV19 with TRBJ1-4, with 8 bases identical to TRBD1. Per the germline V gene, CDR1 is LNHDA and CDR2 is SQIVND (reference sequence). V gave up 4 bases and J gave up 6 bases; unmatched junction bases: 4. The CDR3 covers 14 residues. The CDR3 spells CASSRTGRDEKLFF. The CDR3 DNA follows: TGTGCCAGTAGTAGGACAGGGAGAGATGAAAAACTGTTTTTT. Full variable domain (missing parts from reference TRBV19 and TRBJ1-4): DGGITQSPKYLFRKEGQNVTLSCEQNLNHDAMYWYRQDPGQGLRLIYYSQIVNDFQKGDIAEGYSVSREKKESFPLTVTSAQKNPTAFYLCASSRTGRDEKLFFGSGTQLSVL.

This sequence joins TRBV9 and TRBJ2-2; D is possibly TRBD2 (5 bases). The CDR3 has 14 residues. The germline V and J ends were trimmed by 4 bases and 2 bases, with 9 bases remaining between them. The germline V gene has CDR1 SGDLS and CDR2 YYNGEE. The CDR3 nucleotides read TGTGCCAGCAGCCTCACTAGTAACACCGGGGAGCTGTTTTTT. Translation gives CASSLTSNTGELFF.

CDR3 nucleotide sequence: TGTGCCAGCTCACCCGATTCGATCGGGTCACCCCTCCACTTT. The encoded protein is CASSPDSIGSPLHF. The rearrangement joins TRBV18 to TRBJ1-6; the D is unclear. V lost 3 bases and J 10 bases, leaving 13 bases between the germline ends. The CDR3 is 14 amino acids. CDR1 and CDR2 from the germline V gene are KGHSH and LQKENI.

V usage is TRBV4-3 and J usage is TRBJ2-7; unclear D gene. Trimming left V 1 base short and J 4 bases short, with 11 bases between. The CDR3 runs 14 residues. Germline lookup yields CDR1 LGHNA and CDR2 YSLEER. CDR3 bases: TGCGCCAGCAGCCAAGGGAGAACCCGATACGAGCAGTACTTC. It is translated as CASSQGRTRYEQYF.

The chain joins TRBV2 to TRBJ2-7; D perhaps matches TRBD1 (5 bases). Germline CDR1 and CDR2: SNHLY and FYNNEI. V was cut by 2 bases and J by 4 bases, with 15 bases left in between. The CDR3 extends over 15 amino acids. CDR3 sequence: CASSEMVWGPYEQYF. The DNA of the CDR3 is TGTGCCAGCAGTGAAATGGTTTGGGGCCCTTACGAGCAGTACTTC. The entire variable domain, with the rest obtained from reference TRBV2 and TRBJ2-7, is as follows: EPEVTQTPSHQVTQMGQEVILRCVPISNHLYFYWYRQILGQKVEFLVSFYNNEISEKSEIFDDQFSVERPDGSNFTLKIRSTKLEDSAMYFCASSEMVWGPYEQYFGPGTRLTVT.

V and J are TRBV28 and TRBJ1-4; 7 nucleotides align to TRBD1. CDR1 is MDHEN and CDR2 is SYDVKM in the germline V gene. This CDR3 has 15 amino acids. V shed 5 bases and J 2 bases; nucleotides not matched to a gene: 5. CDR3 sequence (DNA): TGTGCCAGCAGTACTCTACAGGGGACTAATGAAAAACTGTTTTTT. This encodes CASSTLQGTNEKLFF.

The chain employs TRBV5-4 and TRBJ1-1; D gene unclear. Trimming took off 2 bases at V and 11 bases at J, with 16 bases between the two ends. This CDR3 has 13 amino acids. Germline V gene data show CDR1 as SGHNT and CDR2 as YYREEE (reference sequence). For the CDR3, the DNA is TGTGCCAGCAGCTTAGGCCCGGCCGTGAGGGCTTTCTTT. Protein sequence: CASSLGPAVRAFF.

The V gene is TRBV19, the J gene TRBJ1-5, with 8 bases identical to TRBD1. With V trimmed by 7 bases and J by 1 base, 18 bases remained unmatched. CDR3 size: 19 residues. Germline values: CDR1 LNHDA, CDR2 SQIVND (reference sequence). In nucleotides, the CDR3 is TGTGCCAGTACTAGCCCTCCCGGGACAGGCCCTGGCAGCAATCAGCCCCAGCATTTT. It encodes CASTSPPGTGPGSNQPQHF.

This clone showed up just a few times. The V gene is TRBV27, the J gene TRBJ2-7; D might be TRBD2 (6 bases). The CDR3 runs to 13 residues. Trimming cost V 6 bases and J 1 base, with 10 bases left between them. Germline CDR1 is MNHEY and CDR2 is SMNVEV (reference sequence). In DNA form, the CDR3 reads TGTGCCAGCAGCCGCGGAGGGTCCTACGAGCAGTACTTC. This gives the protein CASSRGGSYEQYF.

The chain is built from TRBV14 and TRBJ1-3, with D unclear. The CDR3 loop spans 16 amino acids. The V end lost 5 bases, the J end lost 0 bases, and 14 bases lay between the germline ends. CDR1 SGHDN and CDR2 FVKESK come from the germline V gene. The CDR3 nucleotides read TGTGCCAGCAGCTCTCCCGGGTCGTACTCTGGAAACACCATATATTTT. As protein: CASSSPGSYSGNTIYF.

The chain recombines TRBV13 with TRBJ2-1, with D tentatively TRBD2 (6 bases). This CDR3 spans 13 amino acids. From germline, CDR1 is PRHDT and CDR2 FYEKMQ (reference sequence). V lost 7 bases to trimming and J lost 9 bases, with 16 bases between them. The CDR3 protein is CASTSRRRGEQFF. CDR3 DNA: TGTGCCAGCACCTCTAGGCGGAGGGGTGAGCAGTTCTTC. The variable domain in full, with the rest retrieved from reference TRBV13 and TRBJ2-1, is AAGVIQSPRHLIKEKRETATLKCYPIPRHDTVYWYQQGPGQDPQFLISFYEKMQSDKGSIPDRFSAQQFSDYHSELNMSSLELGDSALYFCASTSRRRGEQFFGPGTRLTVL.

There are a few counts of this clone. The chain combines TRBV27 with TRBJ1-2; 9 nucleotides align to TRBD1. From germline, CDR1 is MNHEY and CDR2 SMNVEV (reference sequence). This CDR3 region has 14 residues. Trimming removed 5 bases from V and 7 bases from J; junction bases left unmatched: 8. CDR3 DNA: TGTGCCAGCAGTCACCGGGACAGGGTATCTGGCTACACCTTC. Translation: CASSHRDRVSGYTF.

The V call is TRBV11-3, the J call TRBJ2-1; 7 nucleotides line up with TRBD2. With 4 bases clipped from V and 8 bases from J, the junction kept 8 bases outside the gene matches. This CDR3 has 14 amino acids. Germline assignment: CDR1 SGHNT and CDR2 YENEEA. The CDR3 DNA follows: TGTGCCAGCAGCTCCTCCGGGACTAAGGATGAGCAGTTCTTC. This sequence encodes CASSSSGTKDEQFF.

The rearrangement links TRBV7-9 to TRBJ1-2; tentatively, D is TRBD1 (5 bases). Trimming removed 3 bases at V and 1 base at J, with 12 bases between. The CDR3 contains 15 residues. The V gene's germline CDR1 is SEHNR and CDR2 FQNEAQ (reference sequence). CDR3 nucleotides: TGTGCCAGCAGCTTCCTCCTTCAGGGTAACTATGGCTACACCTTC. As protein: CASSFLLQGNYGYTF.